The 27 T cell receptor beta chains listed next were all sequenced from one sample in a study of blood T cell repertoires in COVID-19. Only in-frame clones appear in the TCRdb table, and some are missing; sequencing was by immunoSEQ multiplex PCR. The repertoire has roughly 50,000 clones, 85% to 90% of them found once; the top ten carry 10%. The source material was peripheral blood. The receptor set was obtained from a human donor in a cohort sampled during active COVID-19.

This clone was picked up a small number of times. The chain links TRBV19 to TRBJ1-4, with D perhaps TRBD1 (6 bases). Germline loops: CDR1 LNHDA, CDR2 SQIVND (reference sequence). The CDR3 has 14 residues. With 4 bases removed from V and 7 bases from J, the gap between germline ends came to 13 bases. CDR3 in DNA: TGTGCCAGTAGTAGCGTGGGACAAAGTGAAAAACTGTTTTTT. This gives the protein CASSSVGQSEKLFF.

The CDR3 loop reads CASSQEGGRVLHTDTQYF. DNA for the CDR3: TGCGCCAGCAGCCAAGAAGGCGGGAGGGTCCTTCACACAGATACGCAGTATTTT. The J gene is TRBJ2-3, the V gene TRBV4-3, with TRBD2 identical over 9 bases. The CDR3 contains 18 residues. V shed 0 bases, J shed 2 bases, and the junction held 9 bases outside the gene matches. Looked up from germline, CDR1 is LGHNA and CDR2 is YSLEER.

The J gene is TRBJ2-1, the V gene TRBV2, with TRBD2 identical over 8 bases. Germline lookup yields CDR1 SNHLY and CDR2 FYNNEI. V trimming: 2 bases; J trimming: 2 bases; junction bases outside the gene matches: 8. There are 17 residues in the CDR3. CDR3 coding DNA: TGTGCCAGCAGTGAACTGGGTAGCGGGGACCCCTACAATGAGCAGTTCTTC. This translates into CASSELGSGDPYNEQFF. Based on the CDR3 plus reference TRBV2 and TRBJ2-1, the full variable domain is EPEVTQTPSHQVTQMGQEVILRCVPISNHLYFYWYRQILGQKVEFLVSFYNNEISEKSEIFDDQFSVERPDGSNFTLKIRSTKLEDSAMYFCASSELGSGDPYNEQFFGPGTRLTVL.

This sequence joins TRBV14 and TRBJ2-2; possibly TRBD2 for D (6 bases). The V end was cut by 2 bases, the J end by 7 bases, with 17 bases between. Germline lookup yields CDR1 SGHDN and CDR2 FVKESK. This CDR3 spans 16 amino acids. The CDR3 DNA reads TGTGCCAGCAGCCAATATAGCGGTACCGGGGGCGGGGAGCTGTTTTTT. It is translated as CASSQYSGTGGGELFF.

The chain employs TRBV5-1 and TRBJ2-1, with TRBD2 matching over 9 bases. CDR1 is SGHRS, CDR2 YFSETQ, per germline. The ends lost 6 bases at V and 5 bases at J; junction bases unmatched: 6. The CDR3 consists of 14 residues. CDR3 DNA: TGCGCCAGCAACGTAGCGGGAGATCACAATGAGCAGTTCTTC. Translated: CASNVAGDHNEQFF.

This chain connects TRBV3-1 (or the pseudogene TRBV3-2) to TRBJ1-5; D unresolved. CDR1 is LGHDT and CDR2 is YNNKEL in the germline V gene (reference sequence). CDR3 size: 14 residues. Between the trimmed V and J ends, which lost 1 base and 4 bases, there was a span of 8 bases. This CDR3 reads CASSQAGINQPQHF. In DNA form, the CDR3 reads TGTGCCAGCAGCCAAGCGGGAATTAATCAGCCCCAGCATTTT.

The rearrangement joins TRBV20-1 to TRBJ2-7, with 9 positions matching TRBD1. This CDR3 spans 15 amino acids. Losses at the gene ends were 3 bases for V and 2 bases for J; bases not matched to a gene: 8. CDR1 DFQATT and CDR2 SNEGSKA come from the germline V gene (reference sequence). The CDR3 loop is CSASSWDRAAYEQYF. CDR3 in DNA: TGCAGTGCTAGTAGCTGGGACAGGGCAGCCTACGAGCAGTACTTC.

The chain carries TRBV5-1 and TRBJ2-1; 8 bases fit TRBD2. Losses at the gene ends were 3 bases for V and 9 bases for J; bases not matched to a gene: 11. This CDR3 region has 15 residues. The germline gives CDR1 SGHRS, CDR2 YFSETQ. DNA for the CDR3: TGCGCCAGCAGCTCCCCTCGAGCGGGAGACAGTGAGCAGTTCTTC. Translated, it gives CASSSPRAGDSEQFF.

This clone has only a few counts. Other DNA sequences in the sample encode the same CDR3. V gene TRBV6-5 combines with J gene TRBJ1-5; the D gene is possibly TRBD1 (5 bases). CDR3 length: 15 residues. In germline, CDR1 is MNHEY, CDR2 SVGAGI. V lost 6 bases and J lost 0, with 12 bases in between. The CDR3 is CASSLQGNSNQPQHF. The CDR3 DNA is TGTGCCAGCAGCTTGCAGGGAAATAGCAATCAGCCCCAGCATTTT.

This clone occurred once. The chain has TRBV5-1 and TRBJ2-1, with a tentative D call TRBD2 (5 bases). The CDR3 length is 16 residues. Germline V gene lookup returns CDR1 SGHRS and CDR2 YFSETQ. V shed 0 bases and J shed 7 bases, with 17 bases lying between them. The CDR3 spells CASSLVASPAGNEQFF. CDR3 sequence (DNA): TGCGCCAGCAGCTTGGTAGCGTCGCCCGCAGGTAATGAGCAGTTCTTC.

CDR3 amino acids: CASSFGRQGGTQYF. For the CDR3, the DNA is TGTGCCAGCAGCTTCGGGCGCCAGGGGGGTACGCAGTATTTT. This chain connects TRBV7-9 to TRBJ2-3; D is perhaps TRBD1 (7 bases). Trimming stripped 3 bases from V and 8 bases from J, with 15 bases between. Germline values: CDR1 SEHNR, CDR2 FQNEAQ (reference sequence). The CDR3 contains 14 residues.

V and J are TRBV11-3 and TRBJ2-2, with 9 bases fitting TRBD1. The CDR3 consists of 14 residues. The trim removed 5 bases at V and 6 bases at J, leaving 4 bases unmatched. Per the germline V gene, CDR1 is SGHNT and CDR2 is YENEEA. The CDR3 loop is CASSLRQGAGELFF. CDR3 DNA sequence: TGTGCCAGCAGCCTACGACAGGGGGCCGGGGAGCTGTTTTTT.

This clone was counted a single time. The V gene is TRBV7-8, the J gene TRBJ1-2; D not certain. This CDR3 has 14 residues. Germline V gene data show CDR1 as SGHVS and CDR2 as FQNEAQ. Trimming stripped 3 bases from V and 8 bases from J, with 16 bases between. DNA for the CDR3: TGTGCCAGCAGCTTTGTGAGGGAACGGCGAGGCTACACCTTC. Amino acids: CASSFVRERRGYTF.

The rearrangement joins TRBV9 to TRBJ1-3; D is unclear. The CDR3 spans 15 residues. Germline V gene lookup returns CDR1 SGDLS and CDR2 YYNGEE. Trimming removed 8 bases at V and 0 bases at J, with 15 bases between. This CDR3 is CASSLPGSSGNTIYF. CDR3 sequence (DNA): TGTGCCAGTTCTCTTCCCGGGAGCTCTGGAAACACCATATATTTT.

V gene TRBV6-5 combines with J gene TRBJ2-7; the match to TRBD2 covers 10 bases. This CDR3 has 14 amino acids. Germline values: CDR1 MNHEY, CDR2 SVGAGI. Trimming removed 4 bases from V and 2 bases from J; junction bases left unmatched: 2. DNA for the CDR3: TGTGCCAGCAGTTGGACTAGCGGCCCCTACGAGCAGTACTTC. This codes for CASSWTSGPYEQYF.

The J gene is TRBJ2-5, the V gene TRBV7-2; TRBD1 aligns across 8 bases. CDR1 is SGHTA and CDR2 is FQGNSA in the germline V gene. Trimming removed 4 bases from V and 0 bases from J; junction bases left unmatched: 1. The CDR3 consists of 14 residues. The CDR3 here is CASSSDRDQETQYF. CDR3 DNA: TGTGCCAGCAGCTCGGACAGGGACCAAGAGACCCAGTACTTC. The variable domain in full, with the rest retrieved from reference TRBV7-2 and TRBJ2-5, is GAGVSQSPSNKVTEKGKDVELRCDPISGHTALYWYRQSLGQGLEFLIYFQGNSAPDKSGLPSDRFSAERTGGSVSTLTIQRTQQEDSAVYLCASSSDRDQETQYFGPGTRLLVL.

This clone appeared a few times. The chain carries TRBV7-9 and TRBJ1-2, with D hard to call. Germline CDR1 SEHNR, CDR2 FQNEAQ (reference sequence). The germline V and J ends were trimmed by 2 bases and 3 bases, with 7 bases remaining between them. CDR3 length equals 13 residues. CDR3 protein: CASSLSQYYGYTF. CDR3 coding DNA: TGTGCCAGCAGCTTAAGTCAGTACTATGGCTACACCTTC.

The CDR3 loop reads CASAGTGISGNTIYF. The CDR3, as DNA: TGCGCCAGCGCCGGGACAGGGATCTCTGGAAACACCATATATTTT. The gene calls are TRBV5-1 and TRBJ1-3, with 9 bases identical to TRBD1. Germline V gene lookup returns CDR1 SGHRS and CDR2 YFSETQ. CDR3 length: 15 amino acids. Trimming at V came to 7 bases and at J to 0 bases, leaving 5 bases not matched to a gene.

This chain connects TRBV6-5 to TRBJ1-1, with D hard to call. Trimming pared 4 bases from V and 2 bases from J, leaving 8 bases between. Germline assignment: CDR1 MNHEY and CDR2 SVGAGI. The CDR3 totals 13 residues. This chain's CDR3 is CASSSTPNTEAFF. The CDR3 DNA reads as TGTGCCAGCAGTTCGACACCAAACACTGAAGCTTTCTTT.

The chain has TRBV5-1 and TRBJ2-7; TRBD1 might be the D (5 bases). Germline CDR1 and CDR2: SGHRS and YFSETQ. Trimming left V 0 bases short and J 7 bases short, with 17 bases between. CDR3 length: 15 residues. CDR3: CASSLEAGIPWEQYF. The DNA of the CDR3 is TGCGCCAGCAGCTTGGAGGCAGGGATCCCTTGGGAGCAGTACTTC.

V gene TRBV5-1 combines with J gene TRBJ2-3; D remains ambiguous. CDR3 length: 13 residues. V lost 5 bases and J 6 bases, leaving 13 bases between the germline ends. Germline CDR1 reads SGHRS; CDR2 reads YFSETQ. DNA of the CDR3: TGCGCCAGCAGAACACGACCGAGGGATACGCAGTATTTT. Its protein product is CASRTRPRDTQYF.

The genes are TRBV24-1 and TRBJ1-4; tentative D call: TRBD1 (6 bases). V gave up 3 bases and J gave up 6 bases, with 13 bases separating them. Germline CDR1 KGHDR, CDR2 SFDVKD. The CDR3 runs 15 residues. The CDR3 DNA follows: TGTGCCACCAGTGATAGTCAGGGGATCGATGAAAAACTGTTTTTT. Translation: CATSDSQGIDEKLFF.

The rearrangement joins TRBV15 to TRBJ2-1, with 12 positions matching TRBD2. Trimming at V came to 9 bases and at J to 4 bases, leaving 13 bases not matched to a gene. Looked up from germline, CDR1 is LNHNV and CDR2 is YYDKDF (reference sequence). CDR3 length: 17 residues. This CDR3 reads CATTGTLAGGAYNEQFF. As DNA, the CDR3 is TGTGCCACGACAGGGACCCTAGCGGGAGGGGCGTACAATGAGCAGTTCTTC.

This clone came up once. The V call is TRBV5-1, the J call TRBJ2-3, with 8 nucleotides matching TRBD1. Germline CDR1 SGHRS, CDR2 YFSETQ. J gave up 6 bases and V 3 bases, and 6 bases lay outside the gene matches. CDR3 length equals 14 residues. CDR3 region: CASSSQTGADTQYF. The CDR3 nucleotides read TGCGCCAGCAGCTCCCAGACAGGGGCGGATACGCAGTATTTT.

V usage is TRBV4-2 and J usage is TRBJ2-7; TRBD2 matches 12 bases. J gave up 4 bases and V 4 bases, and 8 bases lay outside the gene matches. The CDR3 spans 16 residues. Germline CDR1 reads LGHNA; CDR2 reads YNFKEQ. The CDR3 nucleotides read TGTGCCAGCAGCCCCAGGACTAGCGGGAATATTTACGAGCAGTACTTC. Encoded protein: CASSPRTSGNIYEQYF.

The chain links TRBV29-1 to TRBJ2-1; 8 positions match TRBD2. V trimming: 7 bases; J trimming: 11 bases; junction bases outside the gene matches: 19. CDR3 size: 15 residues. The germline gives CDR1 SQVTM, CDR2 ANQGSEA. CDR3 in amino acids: CSGNEISGRVGKQFF. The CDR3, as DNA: TGCAGCGGGAACGAAATAAGCGGGAGAGTTGGTAAGCAGTTCTTC.

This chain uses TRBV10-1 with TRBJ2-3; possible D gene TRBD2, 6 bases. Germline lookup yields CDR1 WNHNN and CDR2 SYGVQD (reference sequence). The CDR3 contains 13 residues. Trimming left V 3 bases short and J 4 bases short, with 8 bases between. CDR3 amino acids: CASSDPGADTQYF. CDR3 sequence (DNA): TGCGCCAGCAGTGACCCGGGAGCAGATACGCAGTATTTT.